The 11 T cell receptor beta chains below all came from one sample that was sequenced in a study of T cell responses to AZD1222 COVID-19 vaccine. The data were produced by immunoSEQ multiplex PCR, yet TCRdb's version contains in-frame clones alone and is incomplete. This table holds roughly 170,000 clones, 70% to 90% found once. This sample comprised peripheral blood, obtained on day 0 of AZD1222 vaccination. Receptors were obtained from an adult in good health.

The gene calls are TRBV19 and TRBJ2-2, with 7 bases that match TRBD2. Germline CDR1 LNHDA, CDR2 SQIVND (reference sequence). CDR3 length equals 16 residues. V dropped 3 bases and J dropped 0; count of bases not matched to a gene: 4. For the CDR3, the DNA is TGTGCCAGTAGTATGGGAGGGCAGTCGAACACCGGGGAGCTGTTTTTT. It codes for CASSMGGQSNTGELFF.

The rearrangement uses TRBV2 and TRBJ2-3, with D perhaps being TRBD1 or TRBD2 (5 bases each). Germline assignment: CDR1 SNHLY and CDR2 FYNNEI. The ends were cut back, 3 bases at V and 9 bases at J, with 13 bases in the middle. This CDR3 comprises 13 residues. Here the CDR3 reads CASSEGPAGTQYF. Written as DNA, the CDR3 is TGTGCCAGCAGTGAGGGACCCGCAGGGACGCAGTATTTT.

The V gene is TRBV20-1, the J gene TRBJ2-3; D gene uncertain. The V and J ends lost 0 bases and 5 bases respectively, with 3 bases between them. The CDR3 runs to 11 residues. In germline, CDR1 is DFQATT, CDR2 SNEGSKA (reference sequence). The CDR3 DNA reads as TGCAGTGCTAGAGATCTAGATACGCAGTATTTT. It is translated as CSARDLDTQYF.

This clone was seen just once. The chain employs TRBV5-6 and TRBJ1-2; a possible D gene is TRBD1 (6 bases). This CDR3 region has 16 residues. Germline CDR1 is SGHDT and CDR2 is YYEEEE. V lost 4 bases to trimming and J lost 0 bases, with 16 bases between them. The CDR3, as DNA: TGTGCCAGCAGCAGATACGGGGGGGCTTCTAACTATGGCTACACCTTC. It encodes CASSRYGGASNYGYTF.

V gene TRBV6-2 or TRBV6-3 combines with J gene TRBJ1-5; no clear D gene. This CDR3 comprises 13 residues. Between the trimmed V and J ends, which lost 2 bases and 5 bases, there was a span of 7 bases. CDR1 is MNHEY, CDR2 SVGEGT, per germline. The chain's CDR3 is CASSYREHQPQHF. CDR3 in DNA: TGTGCCAGCAGTTACAGGGAACATCAGCCCCAGCATTTT.

With regard to this clone: The junction shows a germline mismatch at one end, possibly a read error. This rearrangement joins TRBV5-6 to TRBJ1-1, with D perhaps matching TRBD1 (5 bases). This CDR3 is 11 amino acids long. From germline, CDR1 is SGHDT and CDR2 YYEEEE. CDR3 loop: CASSLGGLLAF. DNA of the CDR3: TGTGCCAGCAGCTTGGGGGGACTTCTAGCCTTT.

The chain recombines TRBV6-2 or TRBV6-3 with TRBJ1-6; the D is unclear. The CDR3 consists of 14 residues. Germline CDR1 MNHEY, CDR2 SVGEGT. Trimming stripped 5 bases from V and 9 bases from J, with 14 bases between. The chain's CDR3 is CASSDAPALSPLHF. CDR3 nucleotides: TGTGCCAGCAGTGACGCTCCGGCCCTTTCACCCCTCCACTTT.

This chain joins TRBV7-9 and TRBJ1-1; perhaps TRBD1 as D (5 bases). The CDR3 has 15 residues. Trimming stripped 1 base from V and 3 bases from J, with 12 bases between. Germline lookup yields CDR1 SEHNR and CDR2 FQNEAQ (reference sequence). This CDR3 reads CASSLVGHQDTEAFF. DNA for the CDR3: TGTGCCAGCAGCTTAGTAGGACATCAGGACACTGAAGCTTTCTTT.

This chain joins TRBV12-5 and TRBJ2-1; D may be TRBD1 (5 bases). The CDR3 consists of 14 residues. The germline V gene encodes CDR1 LGHNT and CDR2 FRNRAP. The V end was cut by 1 base, the J end by 3 bases, with 7 bases between. The CDR3 region has the DNA TGTGCTAGTGGTTTGGAGGGGCTCTACAATGAGCAGTTCTTC. This gives the protein CASGLEGLYNEQFF.

The chain recombines TRBV28 with TRBJ1-2; D possibly corresponds to TRBD1 (6 bases). Between the trimmed V and J ends, which lost 2 bases and 13 bases, there was a span of 23 bases. Germline V lookup: CDR1 MDHEN, CDR2 SYDVKM. CDR3 length: 15 amino acids. CDR3 in amino acids: CASSLRGMAGFKGTF. The CDR3 DNA sequence: TGTGCCAGCAGTTTAAGGGGGATGGCAGGGTTCAAGGGCACCTTC.

Worth noting for this clone: The identical CDR3 is also encoded by other nucleotide sequences in the sample. The rearrangement uses TRBV7-2 and TRBJ1-1; possibly TRBD1 for D (5 bases). CDR3 length equals 14 residues. Germline CDR1 is SGHTA and CDR2 is FQGNSA. Trimming left V 1 base short and J 4 bases short, with 10 bases between. This CDR3 reads CASSLGPQGTEAFF. The CDR3 nucleotides read TGTGCCAGCAGCTTAGGGCCTCAGGGCACTGAAGCTTTCTTT.